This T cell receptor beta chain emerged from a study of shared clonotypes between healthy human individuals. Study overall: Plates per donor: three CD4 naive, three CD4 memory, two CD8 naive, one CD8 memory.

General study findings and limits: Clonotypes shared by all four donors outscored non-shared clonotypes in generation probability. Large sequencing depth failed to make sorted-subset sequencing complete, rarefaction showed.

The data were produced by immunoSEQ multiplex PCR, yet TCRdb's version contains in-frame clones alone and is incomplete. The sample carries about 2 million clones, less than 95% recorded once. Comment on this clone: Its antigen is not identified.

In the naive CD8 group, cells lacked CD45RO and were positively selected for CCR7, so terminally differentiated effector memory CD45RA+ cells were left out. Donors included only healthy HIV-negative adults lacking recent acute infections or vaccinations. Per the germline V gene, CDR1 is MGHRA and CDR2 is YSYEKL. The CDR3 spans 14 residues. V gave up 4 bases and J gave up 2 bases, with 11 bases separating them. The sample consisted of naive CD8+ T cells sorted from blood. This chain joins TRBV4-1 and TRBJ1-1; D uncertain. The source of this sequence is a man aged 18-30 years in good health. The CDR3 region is CASSLTQQNTEAFF. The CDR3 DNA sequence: TGCGCCAGCAGCCTGACCCAACAAAACACTGAAGCTTTCTTT.